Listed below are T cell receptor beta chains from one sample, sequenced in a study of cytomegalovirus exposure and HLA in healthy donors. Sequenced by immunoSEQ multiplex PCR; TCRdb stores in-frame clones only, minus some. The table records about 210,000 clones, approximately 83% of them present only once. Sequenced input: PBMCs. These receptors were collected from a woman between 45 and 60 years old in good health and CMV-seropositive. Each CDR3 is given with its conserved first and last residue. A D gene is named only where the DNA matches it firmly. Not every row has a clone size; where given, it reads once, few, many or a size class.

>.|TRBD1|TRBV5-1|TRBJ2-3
CASSTGQDRTDTQYF
TGCGCCAGCAGCACCGGACAGGACCGCACAGATACGCAGTATTTT
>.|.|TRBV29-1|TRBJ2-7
CSVAEQGYEQYF
TGCAGCGTCGCAGAGCAGGGATACGAGCAGTACTTC
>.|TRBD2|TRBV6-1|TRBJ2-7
CASSEGEGSYEQYF
TGTGCCAGCAGTGAAGGGGAGGGTTCCTACGAGCAGTACTTC
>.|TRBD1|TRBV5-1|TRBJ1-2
CASRPGTDYGYTF
TGCGCCAGCAGACCAGGGACAGACTATGGCTACACCTTC
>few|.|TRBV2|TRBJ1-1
CASSGAATEAFF
TGTGCCAGCAGTGGCGCGGCCACTGAAGCTTTCTTT
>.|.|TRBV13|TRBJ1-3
CASSLGGILRNTIYF
TGTGCCAGCAGCTTGGGAGGAATCCTCCGAAACACCATATATTTT
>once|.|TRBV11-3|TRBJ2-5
CASSLGAGGPQETQYF
TGTGCCAGCAGCTTAGGGGCAGGGGGGCCCCAAGAGACCCAGTACTTC
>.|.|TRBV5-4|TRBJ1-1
CASSLGDRLMNTEAFF
TGTGCCAGCAGCTTGGGTGACAGATTGATGAACACTGAAGCTTTCTTT
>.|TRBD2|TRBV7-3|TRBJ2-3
CASSQVGAGGGTDTQYF
TGTGCCAGCAGCCAAGTAGGGGCGGGGGGGGGAACAGATACGCAGTATTTT
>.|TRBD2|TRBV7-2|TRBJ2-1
CASSSGIAGGLSEQFF
TGTGCCAGCAGCTCCGGTATAGCGGGGGGCCTCTCTGAGCAGTTCTTC
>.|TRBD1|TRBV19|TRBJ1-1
CASRKQGRTEAFF
TGTGCCAGTAGGAAACAGGGGAGAACTGAAGCTTTCTTT
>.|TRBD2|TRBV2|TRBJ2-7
CASSTGTSGGEQYF
TGTGCCAGCAGCACTGGGACTAGCGGAGGGGAGCAGTACTTC
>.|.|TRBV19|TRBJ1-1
CASSIGRGNTEAFF
TGTGCCAGTAGTATAGGAAGGGGGAACACTGAAGCTTTCTTT
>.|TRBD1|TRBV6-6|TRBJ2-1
CASSYSRQGNNEQFF
TGTGCCAGCAGTTACTCGAGACAGGGCAACAATGAGCAGTTCTTC
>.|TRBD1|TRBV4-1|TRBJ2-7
CASSQGKGATYEQYF
TGCGCCAGCAGCCAGGGGAAGGGGGCGACCTACGAGCAGTACTTC
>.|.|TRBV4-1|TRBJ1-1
CASSQGGGYTEAFF
TGCGCCAGCAGCCAAGGAGGGGGTTACACTGAAGCTTTCTTT
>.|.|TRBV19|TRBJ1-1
CASTHRGQGWVTEAFF
TGTGCCAGTACTCATAGAGGACAAGGGTGGGTCACTGAAGCTTTCTTT
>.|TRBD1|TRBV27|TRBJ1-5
CASSQQGGGNQPQHF
TGTGCCAGCAGTCAACAGGGGGGGGGCAATCAGCCCCAGCATTTT
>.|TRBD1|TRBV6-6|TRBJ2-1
CASRPPQGQYNEQFF
TGTGCCAGCAGACCACCCCAGGGACAGTACAATGAGCAGTTCTTC
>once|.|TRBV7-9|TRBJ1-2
CASSPRAYGYTF
TGTGCCAGCAGCCCCAGGGCCTATGGCTACACCTTC
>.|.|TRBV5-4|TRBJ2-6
CASSLHQGPYSNVLTF
TGTGCCAGCAGCTTGCATCAGGGGCCCTACTCCAACGTCCTGACTTTC
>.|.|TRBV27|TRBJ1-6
CASSYQGSYNSPLHF
TGTGCCAGCAGTTATCAGGGCTCCTATAATTCACCCCTCCACTTT
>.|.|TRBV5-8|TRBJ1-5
CASNQGLFAQPQHF
TGTGCCAGCAATCAGGGGTTATTTGCTCAGCCCCAGCATTTT
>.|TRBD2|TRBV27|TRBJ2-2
CASSIGTSGGAGELFF
TGTGCCAGCAGTATTGGGACTAGCGGGGGGGCCGGGGAGCTGTTTTTT
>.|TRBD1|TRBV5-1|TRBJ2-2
CASSLRQGADGELFF
TGCGCCAGCAGCTTGAGACAGGGGGCAGACGGGGAGCTGTTTTTT
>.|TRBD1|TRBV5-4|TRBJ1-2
CASSHRDRGIYGYTF
TGTGCCAGCAGTCACCGGGACAGGGGGATCTATGGCTACACCTTC
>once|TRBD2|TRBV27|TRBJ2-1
CASSSGGSIYNEQFF
TGTGCCAGCAGTTCCGGGGGGTCAATCTACAATGAGCAGTTCTTC
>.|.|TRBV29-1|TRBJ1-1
CSVVEGATFF
TGCAGCGTTGTGGAGGGCGCGACTTTCTTT
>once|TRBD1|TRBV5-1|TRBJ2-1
CASSLEGQGNEQFF
TGCGCCAGCAGCTTGGAGGGACAGGGAAATGAGCAGTTCTTC
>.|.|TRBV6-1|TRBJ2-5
CASSAAALGRETQYF
TGTGCCAGCAGTGCGGCAGCCCTTGGGAGAGAGACCCAGTACTTC
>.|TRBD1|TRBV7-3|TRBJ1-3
CASSRTGGRGNTIYF
TGTGCCAGCAGCCGGACAGGGGGCAGAGGAAACACCATATATTTT
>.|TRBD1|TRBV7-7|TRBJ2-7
CASSLDRGHEQYF
TGTGCCAGCAGCTTAGACAGGGGCCACGAGCAGTACTTC
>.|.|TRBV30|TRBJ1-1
CAWIGGGSGYPEAFF
TGTGCCTGGATCGGGGGGGGCTCAGGATATCCTGAAGCTTTCTTT
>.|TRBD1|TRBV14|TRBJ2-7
CASSQYQGASYEQYF
TGTGCCAGCAGCCAATACCAGGGGGCTTCCTACGAGCAGTACTTC
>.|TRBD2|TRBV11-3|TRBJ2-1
CASSRLGSGVNEQFF
TGTGCCAGCTCCCGGTTGGGTAGCGGGGTCAATGAGCAGTTCTTC
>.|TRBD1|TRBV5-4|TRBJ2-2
CASSLQGRLNTGELFF
TGTGCCAGCAGCTTACAGGGGCGGTTGAACACCGGGGAGCTGTTTTTT
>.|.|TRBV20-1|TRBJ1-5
CSASTGSTQHF
TGCAGTGCTTCCACAGGGAGCACCCAGCATTTT
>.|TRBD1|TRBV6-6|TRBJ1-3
CATLDRAGNTIYF
TGTGCCACCCTTGACAGGGCCGGAAACACCATATATTTT
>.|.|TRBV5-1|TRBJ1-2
CASSLATGYSYGYTF
TGCGCCAGCAGCTTGGCCACGGGGTATAGCTATGGCTACACCTTC
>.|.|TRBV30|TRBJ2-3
CAWSEGQVADTQYF
TGTGCCTGGAGTGAGGGGCAGGTCGCAGATACGCAGTATTTT
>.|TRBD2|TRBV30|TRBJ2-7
CAWSVPSSGGAEQYF
TGTGCCTGGAGTGTACCTAGCTCCGGGGGGGCCGAGCAGTACTTC
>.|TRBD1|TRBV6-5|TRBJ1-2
CASSLGQGSGDGYTF
TGTGCCAGCAGCCTTGGACAGGGGAGTGGGGATGGCTACACCTTC
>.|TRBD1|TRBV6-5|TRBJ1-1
CASSYRTGAEAFF
TGTGCCAGCAGTTACAGGACAGGGGCTGAAGCTTTCTTT
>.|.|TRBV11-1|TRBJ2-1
CASSFRPRGPNEQFF
TGTGCCAGCAGCTTTAGACCGCGGGGCCCCAATGAGCAGTTCTTC
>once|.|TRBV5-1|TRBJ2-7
CASSLAFWQGGYEQYF
TGCGCCAGCAGCTTGGCCTTTTGGCAGGGAGGCTACGAGCAGTACTTC
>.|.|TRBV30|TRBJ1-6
CAWSLFQNGNRSPLHF
TGTGCCTGGAGTTTGTTCCAAAATGGCAATCGTTCACCCCTCCACTTT
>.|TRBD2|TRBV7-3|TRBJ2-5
CASALGLAGGQGGETQYF
TGTGCCAGCGCCCTGGGACTAGCGGGGGGCCAGGGTGGGGAGACCCAGTACTTC